This T cell receptor beta chain was captured by sequencing in a study of OX40 agonist ivuxolimab in advanced cancers. Sequencing was performed with immunoSEQ multiplex PCR; in TCRdb, only in-frame clones are kept and a portion is missing. The sample holds over 95,000 clones, roughly 90% seen once. A word on this clone: Its target is not known.

Study findings and constraints: The antigen specificity of the peripheral T cells (those that were expanded) was not determined.

This CDR3 spans 13 amino acids. Trimming at V came to 10 bases and at J to 8 bases, leaving 9 bases not matched to a gene. CDR1 and CDR2 (germline): LNHDA, SQIVND (reference sequence). The V and J genes are TRBV19 and TRBJ1-4; 8 bases align to TRBD1. Material: CD4+ or CD8+ T cells sorted from blood, obtained in a trial of the OX40 agonist ivuxolimab. This receptor was identified in an adult with an advanced solid tumor such as melanoma, head and neck, liver or kidney cancer. CDR3 bases: TGTGCCACTATGGACAGGGCAAGGGAAAAACTGTTTTTT. Amino acid sequence: CATMDRAREKLFF.